Shown below are 20 T cell receptor beta chains from a single sample sequenced in a study of shared clonotypes between healthy human individuals. Profiling relied on immunoSEQ multiplex PCR, and the TCRdb table lists in-frame clones only, not all of them. This table holds roughly 660,000 clones, roughly 91% found once. Sequences were obtained from memory CD8+ T cells from PBMCs. Indicated subset: CD45RO+ cells pooled with CCR7-negative TemRA cells. The receptor source for this set is a man between 18 and 29 years old in good health. Some clones in this sample may be carry-over from other donors' samples.

V and J are TRBV2 and TRBJ1-1, with D possibly TRBD1 on 6 matching bases. Trimming pared 11 bases from V and 5 bases from J, leaving 12 bases between. The germline gives CDR1 SNHLY, CDR2 FYNNEI. This CDR3 is 11 amino acids long. CDR3 bases: TGTGCCGGTGAAGGGGGGACTGAAGCTTTCTTT. Amino acid sequence: CAGEGGTEAFF. Variable domain in full (rest from reference TRBV2 and TRBJ1-1): EPEVTQTPSHQVTQMGQEVILRCVPISNHLYFYWYRQILGQKVEFLVSFYNNEISEKSEIFDDQFSVERPDGSNFTLKIRSTKLEDSAMYFCAGEGGTEAFFGQGTRLTVV.

This clone was picked up a small number of times. The chain recombines TRBV6-1 with TRBJ1-1; D is ambiguous. Germline V gene lookup returns CDR1 MNHNS and CDR2 SASEGT. The CDR3 contains 14 residues. V lost 4 bases and J 1 base, leaving 10 bases between the germline ends. The CDR3 loop reads CASSAGRANTEAFF. CDR3 DNA: TGTGCCAGCAGTGCCGGGAGGGCGAACACTGAAGCTTTCTTT.

Only one count was recorded for this clone. This sequence joins TRBV19 and TRBJ1-1, with unresolved D. The V end was cut by 6 bases, the J end by 1 base, with 12 bases between. The CDR3 is 14 amino acids. Looked up from germline, CDR1 is LNHDA and CDR2 is SQIVND (reference sequence). The CDR3 protein is CASSPRVANTEAFF. CDR3 bases: TGTGCCAGTAGCCCCCGTGTTGCGAACACTGAAGCTTTCTTT.

V and J are TRBV6-5 and TRBJ2-3; D perhaps matches TRBD2 (5 bases). Germline-derived CDR1 and CDR2 are MNHEY and SVGAGI. CDR3 length: 15 amino acids. V was trimmed by 0 bases and J by 4 bases, leaving 11 bases between them. The CDR3 sequence is CASSYSEGLADTQYF. CDR3 nucleotides: TGTGCCAGCAGTTACTCTGAGGGCCTCGCAGATACGCAGTATTTT.

The rearrangement links TRBV5-1 to TRBJ2-7; tentatively, D is TRBD1 (6 bases). The germline CDR1 and CDR2 sequences are SGHRS and YFSETQ. CDR3 size: 16 residues. V shed 4 bases and J shed 2 bases, with 19 bases lying between them. The CDR3, as DNA: TGCGCCAGCAGCGCGGCACCCCAGGGGCTCGCCTACGAGCAGTACTTC. Translating it yields CASSAAPQGLAYEQYF.

The chain joins TRBV15 to TRBJ1-2, with unresolved D. This CDR3 has 13 amino acids. CDR1 is LNHNV and CDR2 is YYDKDF in the germline V gene (reference sequence). Between the trimmed V and J ends, which lost 5 bases and 6 bases, there was a span of 13 bases. The CDR3 spells CATSPEGSHGYTF. Here the CDR3 DNA reads TGTGCCACCAGCCCCGAGGGTTCCCATGGCTACACCTTC. The full variable domain, its missing parts supplied by reference TRBV15 and TRBJ1-2, is DAMVIQNPRYQVTQFGKPVTLSCSQTLNHNVMYWYQQKSSQAPKLLFHYYDKDFNNEADTPDNFQSRRPNTSFCFLDIRSPGLGDTAMYLCATSPEGSHGYTFGSGTRLTVV.

The chain carries TRBV11-2 and TRBJ2-7; 9 bases line up with TRBD2. Germline V gene data show CDR1 as SGHAT and CDR2 as FQNNGV. V gave up 0 bases and J gave up 1 base; unmatched junction bases: 10. The CDR3 has 18 residues. The DNA for the CDR3 is TGTGCCAGCAGCTTAGAATATAGTTCGCTAGCGGGGTCCTACGAGCAGTACTTC. Its protein is CASSLEYSSLAGSYEQYF. Filled out from reference TRBV11-2 and TRBJ2-7, the complete variable domain reads EAGVAQSPRYKIIEKRQSVAFWCNPISGHATLYWYQQILGQGPKLLIQFQNNGVVDDSQLPKDRFSAERLKGVDSTLKIQPAKLEDSAVYLCASSLEYSSLAGSYEQYFGPGTRLTVT.

Details on this clone: Other DNA sequences in the sample encode the same CDR3. The rearrangement joins TRBV4-1 to TRBJ2-7; D possibly corresponds to TRBD1 (5 bases). The CDR3 has 14 residues. Trimming took 3 bases from V and 1 from J, leaving 10 bases between them. Germline V CDR1 and CDR2: MGHRA, YSYEKL. The DNA for the CDR3 is TGCGCCAGCAGCCACCCCGCAGGGTCCTACGAGCAGTACTTC. Translating it yields CASSHPAGSYEQYF.

The gene calls are TRBV15 and TRBJ2-1; D not resolved. This CDR3 is 14 amino acids long. Germline V gives CDR1 LNHNV, CDR2 YYDKDF (reference sequence). Between the trimmed V and J ends, which lost 5 bases and 0 bases, there was a span of 8 bases. The CDR3 loop reads CATSAMSSYNEQFF. In DNA form, the CDR3 reads TGTGCCACCAGCGCGATGAGCTCCTACAATGAGCAGTTCTTC.

The chain carries TRBV28 and TRBJ2-1; D may be TRBD2 (6 bases). The CDR3 is made up of 13 amino acids. CDR1 is MDHEN, CDR2 SYDVKM, per germline. V lost 3 bases to trimming and J lost 7 bases, with 10 bases between them. Here the CDR3 reads CASSFLEGNEQFF. DNA for the CDR3: TGTGCCAGCAGTTTCTTGGAGGGGAATGAGCAGTTCTTC.

Concerning this clone: One end of the junction is discordant with germline, which a read error may explain. The chain joins TRBV6-5 to TRBJ1-2; 7 nucleotides agree with TRBD1. The germline gives CDR1 MNHEY, CDR2 SVGAGI. The CDR3 sequence is 15 residues long. The CDR3 bases are TGTGCCAGCAGCCCAGAAGGCGGGGACAGCCGGTTTTGGTACTTC. As protein: CASSPEGGDSRFWYF.

The rearrangement uses TRBV29-1 and TRBJ1-1; 7 positions match TRBD1. This CDR3 comprises 15 residues. J was trimmed by 5 bases and V by 4 bases; bases with no gene match: 13. Germline loops: CDR1 SQVTM, CDR2 ANQGSEA. CDR3 bases: TGCAGCGTTGTCGCAGGGGGATTCGTCGGAACTGAAGCTTTCTTT. Its translation is CSVVAGGFVGTEAFF.

The J gene is TRBJ2-1, the V gene TRBV27, with 9 bases that match TRBD1. CDR3 length equals 15 residues. Unmatched junction bases numbered 7, after V lost 3 bases and J lost 7 bases. Germline V gives CDR1 MNHEY, CDR2 SMNVEV (reference sequence). The CDR3 spells CASSFWDRVWNEQFF. Written as DNA, the CDR3 is TGTGCCAGCAGTTTTTGGGACAGGGTATGGAATGAGCAGTTCTTC.

This clone appeared a few times. The chain links TRBV27 to TRBJ1-5, with D maybe TRBD1 (5 bases). The CDR3 totals 14 residues. Trimming took 6 bases from V and 4 from J, leaving 13 bases between them. Germline V CDR1 and CDR2: MNHEY, SMNVEV (reference sequence). CDR3 DNA sequence: TGTGCCAGCAGCCCCGGGGCAGAGAATCAGCCCCAGCATTTT. It specifies CASSPGAENQPQHF.

The chain carries TRBV15 and TRBJ2-7; D remains unclear. Germline CDR1 reads LNHNV; CDR2 reads YYDKDF (reference sequence). The V end lost 1 base, the J end lost 5 bases, and 9 bases lay between the germline ends. The CDR3 contains 13 residues. CDR3 nucleotide sequence: TGTGCCACCAGCAGAGGTCAACGGGACGAGCAGTACTTC. Its translation is CATSRGQRDEQYF. Together with reference TRBV15 and TRBJ2-7, the CDR3 gives the full variable domain: DAMVIQNPRYQVTQFGKPVTLSCSQTLNHNVMYWYQQKSSQAPKLLFHYYDKDFNNEADTPDNFQSRRPNTSFCFLDIRSPGLGDTAMYLCATSRGQRDEQYFGPGTRLTVT.

The chain has TRBV29-1 and TRBJ2-2; D unclear. Trimming took off 6 bases at V and 6 bases at J, with 11 bases between the two ends. CDR3 length: 12 residues. Per the germline V gene, CDR1 is SQVTM and CDR2 is ANQGSEA. The DNA for the CDR3 is TGCAGCGTAGTGGGCGAGCCCGGGGAGCTGTTTTTT. Its protein is CSVVGEPGELFF.

The genes are TRBV7-9 and TRBJ2-7, with D perhaps TRBD1 (6 bases). The CDR3 totals 14 residues. Per the germline V gene, CDR1 is SEHNR and CDR2 is FQNEAQ (reference sequence). V gave up 4 bases and J gave up 3 bases, with 13 bases separating them. The CDR3 DNA reads as TGTGCCAGCAGCTCTCGGGACAAATACTACGAGCAGTACTTC. This translates into CASSSRDKYYEQYF.

The chain links TRBV29-1 to TRBJ2-1; 7 bases align to TRBD1. Germline lookup yields CDR1 SQVTM and CDR2 ANQGSEA. With V trimmed by 8 bases and J by 6 bases, 13 bases remained unmatched. The CDR3 spans 14 residues. Here the CDR3 reads CSILGTEVFNEQFF. Written as DNA, the CDR3 is TGCAGCATACTCGGGACAGAAGTTTTCAATGAGCAGTTCTTC.

The chain is built from TRBV4-3 and TRBJ2-7, with 7 bases aligning to TRBD1. J was trimmed by 4 bases and V by 1 base; bases with no gene match: 4. The CDR3 covers 14 residues. CDR1 is LGHNA and CDR2 is YSLEER in the germline V gene. The CDR3 DNA reads TGCGCCAGCAGCCAAGTCGGGACAGCTTACGAGCAGTACTTC. Translated, it gives CASSQVGTAYEQYF.

The chain has TRBV5-8 and TRBJ1-5; perhaps TRBD1 as D (6 bases). Germline-derived CDR1 and CDR2 are SGHTS and YDEGEE. Trimming took off 2 bases at V and 4 bases at J, with 13 bases between the two ends. This CDR3 is 15 amino acids long. This CDR3 is CASSLNRAINQPQHF. The DNA of the CDR3 is TGTGCCAGCAGCTTAAACAGGGCGATAAATCAGCCCCAGCATTTT.